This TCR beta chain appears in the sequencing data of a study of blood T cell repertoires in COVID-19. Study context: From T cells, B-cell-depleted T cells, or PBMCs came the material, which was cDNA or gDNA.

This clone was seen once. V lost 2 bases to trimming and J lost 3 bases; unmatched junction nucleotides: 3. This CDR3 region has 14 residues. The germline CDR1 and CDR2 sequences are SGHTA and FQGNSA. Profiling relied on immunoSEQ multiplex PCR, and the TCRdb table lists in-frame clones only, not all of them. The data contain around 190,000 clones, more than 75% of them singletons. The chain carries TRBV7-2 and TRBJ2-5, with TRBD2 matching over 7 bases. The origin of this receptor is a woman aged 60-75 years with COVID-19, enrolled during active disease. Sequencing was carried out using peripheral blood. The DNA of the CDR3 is TGTGCCAGCAGCTTATACGGGACTAAAGAGACCCAGTACTTC. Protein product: CASSLYGTKETQYF.